These 9 T cell receptor beta chains were all obtained from the same sample, sequenced in a study of shared clonotypes between healthy human individuals. Only in-frame clones appear in the TCRdb table, and some are missing; sequencing was by immunoSEQ multiplex PCR. The sample lists over 1.4 million clones, roughly 96% occurring once. Sequencing was performed on naive CD4+ T cells sorted from blood. Regarding subset: CD45RA+ positively selected. The receptors derive from a man under 40 in good health.

The chain couples TRBV7-9 to TRBJ2-1, with TRBD1 matching over 7 bases. Looked up from germline, CDR1 is SEHNR and CDR2 is FQNEAQ (reference sequence). V shed 1 base and J 8 bases; nucleotides not matched to a gene: 8. CDR3 length: 15 amino acids. The CDR3 nucleotides are TGTGCCAGCAGCTTAGGAGACAGGGATTTCGATGAGCAGTTCTTC. It specifies CASSLGDRDFDEQFF.

In its sample, this clone was seen once. The chain carries TRBV5-4 and TRBJ1-1; 9 bases are a match to TRBD1. This CDR3 region has 14 residues. J gave up 1 base and V 3 bases, and 1 base lay outside the gene matches. The V gene's germline CDR1 is SGHNT and CDR2 YYREEE (reference sequence). The CDR3 region is CASSSTGGNTEAFF. The CDR3 nucleotides are TGTGCCAGCAGCTCGACAGGGGGGAACACTGAAGCTTTCTTT. Supplemented by reference TRBV5-4 and TRBJ1-1, the full variable domain reads ETGVTQSPTHLIKTRGQQVTLRCSSQSGHNTVSWYQQALGQGPQFIFQYYREEENGRGNFPPRFSGLQFPNYSSELNVNALELDDSALYLCASSSTGGNTEAFFGQGTRLTVV.

This sequence joins TRBV6-1 and TRBJ2-7, with D possibly being TRBD1 (6 bases). The germline gives CDR1 MNHNS, CDR2 SASEGT. The ends were cut back, 8 bases at V and 3 bases at J, with 17 bases in the middle. The CDR3 is made up of 14 amino acids. CDR3 region: CASHRDKRLYEQYF. Written as DNA, the CDR3 is TGTGCCAGCCACCGGGACAAGAGACTCTACGAGCAGTACTTC.

Concerning this clone itself: This same CDR3 is encoded by further DNA sequences in the sample. The chain employs TRBV18 and TRBJ2-1; the D is unclear. The V and J ends lost 0 bases and 0 bases respectively, with 9 bases between them. The CDR3 runs to 16 residues. The germline gives CDR1 KGHSH, CDR2 LQKENI. CDR3 amino acids: CASSPPSGGSYNEQFF. CDR3 DNA sequence: TGTGCCAGCTCACCACCGTCGGGTGGCTCCTACAATGAGCAGTTCTTC.

The J gene is TRBJ2-1, the V gene TRBV18; D could derive from TRBD1 or TRBD2 (5 bases each). CDR1 and CDR2 (germline): KGHSH, LQKENI. Trimming shortened V by 5 bases and J by 3 bases, and 11 bases separated the two germline ends. The CDR3 loop spans 14 amino acids. The CDR3 is CASSSRGVYNEQFF. The CDR3 region has the DNA TGTGCCAGCTCATCCCGGGGCGTCTACAATGAGCAGTTCTTC.

The J gene is TRBJ1-1, the V gene TRBV27, with 11 bases aligning to TRBD1. Germline CDR1 is MNHEY and CDR2 is SMNVEV (reference sequence). The junction had 6 bases not matched to a gene; V was cut back by 5 bases and J by 1 base. The CDR3 has 16 amino acids. DNA for the CDR3: TGTGCCAGCAGTCCCGGGGACAGGGGGTGGAACACTGAAGCTTTCTTT. It is translated as CASSPGDRGWNTEAFF.

This rearrangement joins TRBV4-1 to TRBJ2-7; 8 bases are a match to TRBD2. CDR1 is MGHRA and CDR2 is YSYEKL in the germline V gene. V trimming: 0 bases; J trimming: 0 bases; junction bases outside the gene matches: 4. The CDR3 consists of 16 residues. The CDR3 sequence: CASSQDSGDTSYEQYF. The DNA for the CDR3 is TGCGCCAGCAGCCAAGATAGCGGGGACACCTCCTACGAGCAGTACTTC.

This clone has only one observation. The rearrangement links TRBV6-5 to TRBJ2-5; a weak D match, TRBD2 (5 bases). The CDR3 contains 16 residues. Germline assignment: CDR1 MNHEY and CDR2 SVGAGI. V lost 0 bases and J 5 bases, leaving 16 bases between the germline ends. The CDR3 bases are TGTGCCAGCAGTTACTCGAACCGGGATCCGCGTGAGACCCAGTACTTC. Protein sequence: CASSYSNRDPRETQYF.

Only one count was recorded for this clone. The rearrangement links TRBV2 to TRBJ1-4; a possible D gene is TRBD1 (5 bases). The CDR3 has 18 amino acids. Trimming left V 4 bases short and J 4 bases short, with 22 bases between. Germline V lookup: CDR1 SNHLY, CDR2 FYNNEI. CDR3 residues: CASSARQNIRRSNEKLFF. The CDR3 DNA reads as TGTGCCAGCAGTGCCCGACAGAATATAAGGAGGAGTAATGAAAAACTGTTTTTT.